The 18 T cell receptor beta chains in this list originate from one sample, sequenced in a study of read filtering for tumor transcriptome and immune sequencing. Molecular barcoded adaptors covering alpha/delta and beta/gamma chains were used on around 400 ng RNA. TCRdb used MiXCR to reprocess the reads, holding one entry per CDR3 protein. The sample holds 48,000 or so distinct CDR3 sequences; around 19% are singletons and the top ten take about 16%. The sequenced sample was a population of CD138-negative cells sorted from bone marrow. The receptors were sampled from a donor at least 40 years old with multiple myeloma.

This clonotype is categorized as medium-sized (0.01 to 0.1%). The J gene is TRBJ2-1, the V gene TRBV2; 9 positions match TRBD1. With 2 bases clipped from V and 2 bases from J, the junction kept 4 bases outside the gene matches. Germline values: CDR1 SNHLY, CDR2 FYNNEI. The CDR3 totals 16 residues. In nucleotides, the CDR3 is TGTGCCAGCAGTGAATCCGGGACAGGGCCCTACAATGAGCAGTTCTTC. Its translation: CASSESGTGPYNEQFF.

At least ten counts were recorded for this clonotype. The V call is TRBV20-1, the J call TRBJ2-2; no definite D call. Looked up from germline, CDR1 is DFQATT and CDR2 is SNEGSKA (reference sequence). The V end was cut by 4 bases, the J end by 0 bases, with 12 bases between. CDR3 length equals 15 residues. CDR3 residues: CSATRFGANTGELFF. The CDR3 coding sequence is TGCAGTGCTACCCGGTTTGGGGCGAACACCGGGGAGCTGTTTTTT.

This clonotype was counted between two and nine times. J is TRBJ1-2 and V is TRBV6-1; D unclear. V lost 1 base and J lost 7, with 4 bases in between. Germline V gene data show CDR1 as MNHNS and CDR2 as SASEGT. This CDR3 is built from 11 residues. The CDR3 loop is CASSEGGGYTF. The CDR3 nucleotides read TGTGCCAGCAGTGAAGGGGGTGGCTACACCTTC.

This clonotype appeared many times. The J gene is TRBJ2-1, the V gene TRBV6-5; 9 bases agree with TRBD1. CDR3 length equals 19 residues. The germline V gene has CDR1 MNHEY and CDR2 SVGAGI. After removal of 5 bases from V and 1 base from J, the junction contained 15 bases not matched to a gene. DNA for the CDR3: TGTGCCAGCAGTCCCAGGGACAGGGTAAAACTCTTATCCTACAATGAGCAGTTCTTC. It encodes CASSPRDRVKLLSYNEQFF.

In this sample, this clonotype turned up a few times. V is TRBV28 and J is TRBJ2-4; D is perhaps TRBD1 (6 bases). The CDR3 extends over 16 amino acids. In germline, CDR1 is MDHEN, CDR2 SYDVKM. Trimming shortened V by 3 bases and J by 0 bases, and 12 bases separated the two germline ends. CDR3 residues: CASSFGGLLAKNIQYF. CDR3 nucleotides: TGTGCCAGCAGTTTTGGGGGCCTCTTAGCCAAAAACATTCAGTACTTC. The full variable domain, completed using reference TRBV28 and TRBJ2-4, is DVKVTQSSRYLVKRTGEKVFLECVQDMDHENMFWYRQDPGLGLRLIYFSYDVKMKEKGDIPEGYSVSREKKERFSLILESASTNQTSMYLCASSFGGLLAKNIQYFGAGTRLSVL.

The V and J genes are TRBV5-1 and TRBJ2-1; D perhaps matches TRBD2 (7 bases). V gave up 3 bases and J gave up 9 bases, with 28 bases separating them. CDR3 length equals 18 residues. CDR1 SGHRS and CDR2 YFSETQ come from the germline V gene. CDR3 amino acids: CASSSEPVGAGVHSEQFF. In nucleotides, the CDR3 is TGCGCCAGCAGCTCAGAACCCGTGGGGGCGGGAGTTCACAGTGAGCAGTTCTTC.

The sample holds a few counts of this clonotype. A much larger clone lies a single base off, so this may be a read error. CDR3 amino acids: CASGPRPGQGEQFF. The CDR3 DNA sequence: TGTGCCAGCGGCCCGCGCCCCGGGCAAGGTGAGCAGTTCTTC. The gene calls are TRBV3-1 and TRBJ2-1; D ambiguous. Trimming cost V 8 bases and J 9 bases, with 20 bases left between them. CDR1 is LGHDT, CDR2 YNNKEL, per germline (reference sequence). This CDR3 spans 14 amino acids.

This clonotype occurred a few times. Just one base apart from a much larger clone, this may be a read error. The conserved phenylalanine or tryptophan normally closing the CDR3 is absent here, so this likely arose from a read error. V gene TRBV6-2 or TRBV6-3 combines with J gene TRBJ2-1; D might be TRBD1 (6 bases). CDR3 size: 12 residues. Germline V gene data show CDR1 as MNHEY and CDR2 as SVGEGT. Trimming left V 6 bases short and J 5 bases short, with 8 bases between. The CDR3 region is CASSTGNNEQFL. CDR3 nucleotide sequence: TGTGCCAGCAGCACAGGGAACAATGAGCAGTTCCTC.

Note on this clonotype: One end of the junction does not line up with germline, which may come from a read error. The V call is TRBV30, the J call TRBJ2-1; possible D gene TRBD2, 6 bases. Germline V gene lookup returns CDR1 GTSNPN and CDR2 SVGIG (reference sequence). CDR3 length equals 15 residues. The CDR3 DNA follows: TGTGCCTGGACGTACCAAGCGGTGGACTACAATGAGCGGTTCTTC. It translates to CAWTYQAVDYNERFF.

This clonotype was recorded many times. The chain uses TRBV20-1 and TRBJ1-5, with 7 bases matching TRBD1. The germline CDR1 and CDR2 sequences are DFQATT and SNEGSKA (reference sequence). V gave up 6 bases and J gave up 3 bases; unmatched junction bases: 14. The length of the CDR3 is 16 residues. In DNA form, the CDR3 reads TGCAGTGCGAGGAAAGGGGGCGCACCCAACAATCAGCCCCAGCATTTT. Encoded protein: CSARKGGAPNNQPQHF.

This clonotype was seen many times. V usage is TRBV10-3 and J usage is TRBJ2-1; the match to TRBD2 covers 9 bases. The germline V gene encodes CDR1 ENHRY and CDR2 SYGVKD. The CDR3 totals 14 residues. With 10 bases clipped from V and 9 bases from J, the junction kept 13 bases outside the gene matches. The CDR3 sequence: CATKTSGEYGEQFF. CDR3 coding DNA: TGTGCCACTAAGACTAGCGGAGAATACGGTGAGCAGTTCTTC.

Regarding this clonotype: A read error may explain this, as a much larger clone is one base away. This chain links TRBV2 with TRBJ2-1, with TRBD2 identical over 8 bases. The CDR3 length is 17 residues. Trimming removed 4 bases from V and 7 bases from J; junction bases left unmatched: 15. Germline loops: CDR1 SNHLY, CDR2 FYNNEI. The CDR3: CASSGGIGSGSRNEQFF. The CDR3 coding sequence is TGTGCCAGCAGTGGAGGTATAGGGAGCGGGAGTAGAAATGAGCAGTTCTTC.

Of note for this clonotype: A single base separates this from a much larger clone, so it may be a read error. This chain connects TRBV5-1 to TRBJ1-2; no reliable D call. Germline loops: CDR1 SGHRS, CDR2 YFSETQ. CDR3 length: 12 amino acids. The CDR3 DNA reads TGCGCCAGCAGCCACACGAGTTATGGCTACAACTTC. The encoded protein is CASSHTSYGYNF.

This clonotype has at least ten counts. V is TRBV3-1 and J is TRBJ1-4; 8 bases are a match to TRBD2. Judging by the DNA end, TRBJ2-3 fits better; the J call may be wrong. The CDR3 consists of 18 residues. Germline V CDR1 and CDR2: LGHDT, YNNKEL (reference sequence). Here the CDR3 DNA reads TGTGCCAGCAGCCAAGATACGATCCGACTAGCGTACCCAGATACGCAGTATTTT. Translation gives CASSQDTIRLAYPDTQYF.

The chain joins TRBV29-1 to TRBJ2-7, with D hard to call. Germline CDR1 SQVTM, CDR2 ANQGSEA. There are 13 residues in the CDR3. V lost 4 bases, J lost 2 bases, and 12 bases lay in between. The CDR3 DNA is TGCAGCGTTGGTGAGTCACCGACCTACGAGCAGTACTTC. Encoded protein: CSVGESPTYEQYF.

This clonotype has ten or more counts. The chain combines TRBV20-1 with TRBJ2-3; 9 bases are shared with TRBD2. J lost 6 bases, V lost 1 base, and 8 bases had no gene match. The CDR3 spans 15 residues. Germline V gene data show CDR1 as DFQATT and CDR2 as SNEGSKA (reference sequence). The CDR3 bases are TGCAGTGCTAGAGGACAGCGGGAGGCTTCGGATACGCAGTATTTT. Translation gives CSARGQREASDTQYF.

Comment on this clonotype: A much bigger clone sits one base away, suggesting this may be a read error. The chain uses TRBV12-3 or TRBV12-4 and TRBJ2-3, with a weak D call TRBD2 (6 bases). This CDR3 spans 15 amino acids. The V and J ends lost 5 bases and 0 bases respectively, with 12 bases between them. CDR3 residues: CASSSYGGSTDTQYF. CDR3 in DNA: TGTGCCAGCAGTAGCTACGGGGGAAGCACAGATACGCAGTATTTT.

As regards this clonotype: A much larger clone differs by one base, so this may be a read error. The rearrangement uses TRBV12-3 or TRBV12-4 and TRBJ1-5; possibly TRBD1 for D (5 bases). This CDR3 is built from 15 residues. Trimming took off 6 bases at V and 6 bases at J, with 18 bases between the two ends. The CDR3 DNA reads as TGTGCCAGCAGCACCGCCGAGAGGGGCAGTCAGCCCCAGCATTTT. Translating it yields CASSTAERGSQPQHF.